This record covers a single TCR beta chain. TCRdb's copy holds only in-frame clones and misses some; the assay was immunoSEQ multiplex PCR. In the table there are roughly 120,000 clones, 88% of which are singletons. The CDR3 is 12 residues long. V lost 7 bases to trimming and J lost 7 bases, with 11 bases between them. The germline gives CDR1 SEHNR, CDR2 FQNEAQ (reference sequence). The data stem from a study of control samples from healthy donors and cancer patients. The receptor comes from a woman in her sixties with lung cancer. The chain has TRBV7-9 and TRBJ2-1; D remains ambiguous. The sequencing sample was made of PBMCs. CDR3 in amino acids: CASIPSQNEQFF. The DNA for the CDR3 is TGTGCCAGCATCCCAAGTCAGAATGAGCAGTTCTTC.